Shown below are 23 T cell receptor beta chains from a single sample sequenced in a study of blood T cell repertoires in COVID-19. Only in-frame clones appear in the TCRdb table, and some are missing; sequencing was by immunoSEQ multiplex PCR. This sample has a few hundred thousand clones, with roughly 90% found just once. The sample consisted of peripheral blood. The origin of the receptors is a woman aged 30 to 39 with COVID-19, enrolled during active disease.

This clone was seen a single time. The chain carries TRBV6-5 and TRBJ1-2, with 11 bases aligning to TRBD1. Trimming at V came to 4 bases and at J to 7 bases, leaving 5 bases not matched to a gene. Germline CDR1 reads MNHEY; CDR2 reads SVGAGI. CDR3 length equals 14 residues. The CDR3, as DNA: TGTGCCAGCAGTTCCACCGGGACAGGGGGTGGCTACACCTTC. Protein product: CASSSTGTGGGYTF.

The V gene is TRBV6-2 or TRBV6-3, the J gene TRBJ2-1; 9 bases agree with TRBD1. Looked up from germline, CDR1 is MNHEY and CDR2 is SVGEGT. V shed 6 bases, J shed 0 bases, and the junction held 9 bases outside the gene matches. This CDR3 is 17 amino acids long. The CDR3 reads CASSRGTGSSSYNEQFF. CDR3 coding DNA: TGTGCCAGCAGCCGAGGGACAGGGAGTAGCTCCTACAATGAGCAGTTCTTC.

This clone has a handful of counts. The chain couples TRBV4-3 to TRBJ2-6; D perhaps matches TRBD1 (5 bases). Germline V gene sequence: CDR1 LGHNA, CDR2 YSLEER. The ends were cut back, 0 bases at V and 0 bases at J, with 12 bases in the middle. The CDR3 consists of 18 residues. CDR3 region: CASSQDPGSLSGANVLTF. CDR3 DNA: TGCGCCAGCAGCCAAGATCCAGGGTCCCTCTCTGGGGCCAACGTCCTGACTTTC.

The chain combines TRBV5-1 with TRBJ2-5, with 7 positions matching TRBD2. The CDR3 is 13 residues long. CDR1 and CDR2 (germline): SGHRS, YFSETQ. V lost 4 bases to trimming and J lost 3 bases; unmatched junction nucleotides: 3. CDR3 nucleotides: TGCGCCAGCAGCCCTGGACTAGAAGAGACCCAGTACTTC. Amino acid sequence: CASSPGLEETQYF. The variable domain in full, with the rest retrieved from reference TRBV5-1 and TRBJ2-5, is KAGVTQTPRYLIKTRGQQVTLSCSPISGHRSVSWYQQTPGQGLQFLFEYFSETQRNKGNFPGRFSGRQFSNSRSEMNVSTLELGDSALYLCASSPGLEETQYFGPGTRLLVL.

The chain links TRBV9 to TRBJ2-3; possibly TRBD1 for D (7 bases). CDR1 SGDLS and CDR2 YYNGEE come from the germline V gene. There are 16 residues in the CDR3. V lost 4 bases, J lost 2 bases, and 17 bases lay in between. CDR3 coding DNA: TGTGCCAGCAGCCGAGGGGGCGGGATCTCCACAGATACGCAGTATTTT. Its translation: CASSRGGGISTDTQYF.

CDR3 region: CASSIGQGQETQYF. In DNA form, the CDR3 reads TGTGCCAGCAGCATCGGACAGGGCCAAGAGACCCAGTACTTC. The chain combines TRBV7-6 with TRBJ2-5; 8 bases are a match to TRBD1. The V segment lost 5 bases and the J segment 1 base; nucleotides outside the gene matches: 3. The CDR3 is 14 residues long. The germline V gene encodes CDR1 SGHVS and CDR2 FNYEAQ.

CDR3 coding DNA: TGTGCCAGCAGTTACTCGGACAGGGGACCCTACGAGCAGTACGTC. Translation: CASSYSDRGPYEQYV. V usage is TRBV6-2 or TRBV6-3 and J usage is TRBJ2-7; TRBD1 agrees at 9 bases. Germline loops: CDR1 MNHEY, CDR2 SVGEGT. V was clipped by 0 bases and J by 2 bases; unmatched bases: 2. This CDR3 region has 15 residues.

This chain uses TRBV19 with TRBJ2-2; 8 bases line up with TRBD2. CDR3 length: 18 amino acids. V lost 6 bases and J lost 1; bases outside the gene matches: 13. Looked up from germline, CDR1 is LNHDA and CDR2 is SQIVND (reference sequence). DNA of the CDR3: TGTGCCAGTAGAACTATTACGGGACTAGAAGAGAACACCGGGGAGCTGTTTTTT. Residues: CASRTITGLEENTGELFF.

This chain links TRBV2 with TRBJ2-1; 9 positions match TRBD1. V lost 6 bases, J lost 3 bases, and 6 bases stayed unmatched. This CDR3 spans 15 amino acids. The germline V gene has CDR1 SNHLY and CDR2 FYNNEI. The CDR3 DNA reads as TGTGCCAGCAGCGCAGGACAGGGGCACTACAATGAGCAGTTCTTC. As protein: CASSAGQGHYNEQFF.

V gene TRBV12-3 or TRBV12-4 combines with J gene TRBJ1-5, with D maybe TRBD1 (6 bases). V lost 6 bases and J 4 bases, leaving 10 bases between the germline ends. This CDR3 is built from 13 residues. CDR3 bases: TGTGCCAGCAGAACAGGGATAAATCAGCCCCAGCATTTT. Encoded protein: CASRTGINQPQHF.

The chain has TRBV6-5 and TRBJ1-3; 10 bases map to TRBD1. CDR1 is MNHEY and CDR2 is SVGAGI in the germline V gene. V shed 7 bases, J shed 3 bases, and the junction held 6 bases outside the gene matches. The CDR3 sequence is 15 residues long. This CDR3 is CASKPDRGLGNTIYF. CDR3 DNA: TGTGCCAGCAAACCCGACAGGGGGCTTGGAAACACCATATATTTT.

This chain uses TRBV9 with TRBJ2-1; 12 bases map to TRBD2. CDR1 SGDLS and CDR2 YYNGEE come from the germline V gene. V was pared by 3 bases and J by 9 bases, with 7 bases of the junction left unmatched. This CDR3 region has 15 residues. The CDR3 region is CASSARLAGVFEQFF. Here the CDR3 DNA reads TGTGCCAGCAGCGCCAGACTAGCGGGAGTCTTTGAGCAGTTCTTC.

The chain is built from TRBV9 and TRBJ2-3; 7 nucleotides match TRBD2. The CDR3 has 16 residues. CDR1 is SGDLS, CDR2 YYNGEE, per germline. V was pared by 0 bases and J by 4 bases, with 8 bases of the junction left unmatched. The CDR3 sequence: CASSVGVAGPADTQYF. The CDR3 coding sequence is TGTGCCAGCAGCGTAGGGGTAGCGGGCCCCGCAGATACGCAGTATTTT.

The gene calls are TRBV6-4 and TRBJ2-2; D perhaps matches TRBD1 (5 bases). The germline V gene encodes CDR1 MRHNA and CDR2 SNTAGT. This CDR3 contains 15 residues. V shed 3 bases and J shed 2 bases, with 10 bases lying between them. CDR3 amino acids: CASSEGAQNTGELFF. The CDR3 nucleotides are TGTGCCAGCAGTGAAGGGGCACAAAACACCGGGGAGCTGTTTTTT.

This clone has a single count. Here the CDR3 reads CASSFTWGVPRTEAFF. The CDR3 DNA follows: TGCGCCAGCAGCTTCACTTGGGGGGTACCTCGGACTGAAGCTTTCTTT. The rearrangement links TRBV5-1 to TRBJ1-1; TRBD1 is a possible D gene (5 bases). V was cut by 2 bases and J by 5 bases, with 19 bases left in between. CDR1 is SGHRS and CDR2 is YFSETQ in the germline V gene. The CDR3 spans 16 residues.

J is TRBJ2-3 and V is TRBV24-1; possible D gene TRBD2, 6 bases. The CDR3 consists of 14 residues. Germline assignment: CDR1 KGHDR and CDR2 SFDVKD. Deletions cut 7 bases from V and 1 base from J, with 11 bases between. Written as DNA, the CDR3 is TGTGCCACCAGGCAAGGGAGGCGCACAGATACGCAGTATTTT. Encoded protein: CATRQGRRTDTQYF.

CDR3 protein: CASTATGLAGGGTYNEQFF. CDR3 DNA: TGTGCCAGCACCGCGACGGGACTAGCGGGAGGAGGGACCTACAATGAGCAGTTCTTC. The chain employs TRBV7-2 and TRBJ2-1; 15 bases are a match to TRBD2. Germline CDR1 reads SGHTA; CDR2 reads FQGNSA. The V segment lost 7 bases and the J segment 2 bases; nucleotides outside the gene matches: 12. CDR3 size: 19 residues.

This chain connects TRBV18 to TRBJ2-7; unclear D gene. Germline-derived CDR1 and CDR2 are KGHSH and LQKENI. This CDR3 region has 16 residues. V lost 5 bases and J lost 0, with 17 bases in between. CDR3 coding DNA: TGTGCCAGCTCATCCCTTCCGGGTTCCAGCTCCTACGAGCAGTACTTC. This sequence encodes CASSSLPGSSSYEQYF.

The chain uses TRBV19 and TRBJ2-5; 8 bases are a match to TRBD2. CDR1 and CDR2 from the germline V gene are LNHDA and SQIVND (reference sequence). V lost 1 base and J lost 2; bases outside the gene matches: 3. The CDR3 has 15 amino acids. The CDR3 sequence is CASSIAGGDQETQYF. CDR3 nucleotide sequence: TGTGCCAGTAGTATAGCCGGGGGGGATCAAGAGACCCAGTACTTC. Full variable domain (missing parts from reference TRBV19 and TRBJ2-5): DGGITQSPKYLFRKEGQNVTLSCEQNLNHDAMYWYRQDPGQGLRLIYYSQIVNDFQKGDIAEGYSVSREKKESFPLTVTSAQKNPTAFYLCASSIAGGDQETQYFGPGTRLLVL.

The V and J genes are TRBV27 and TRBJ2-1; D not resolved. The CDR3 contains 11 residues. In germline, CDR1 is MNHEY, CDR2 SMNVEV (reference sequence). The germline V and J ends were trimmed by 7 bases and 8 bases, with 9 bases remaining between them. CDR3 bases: TGTGCCAGCAAGAGGTCGGATGAGCAGTTCTTC. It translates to CASKRSDEQFF.

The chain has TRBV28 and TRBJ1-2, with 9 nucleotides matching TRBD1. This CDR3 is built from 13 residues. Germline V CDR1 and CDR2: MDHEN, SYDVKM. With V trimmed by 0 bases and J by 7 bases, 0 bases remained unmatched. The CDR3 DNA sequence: TGTGCCAGCAGTTTATGGACAGGGGGTGGCTACACCTTC. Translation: CASSLWTGGGYTF.

CDR3 region: CASSPNPTGGENIQYF. For the CDR3, the DNA is TGTGCCAGTAGTCCAAACCCGACAGGGGGGGAAAACATTCAGTACTTC. The chain joins TRBV19 to TRBJ2-4; 9 bases match TRBD1. V gave up 5 bases and J gave up 5 bases; unmatched junction bases: 10. The CDR3 loop spans 16 amino acids. Germline V gives CDR1 LNHDA, CDR2 SQIVND (reference sequence).

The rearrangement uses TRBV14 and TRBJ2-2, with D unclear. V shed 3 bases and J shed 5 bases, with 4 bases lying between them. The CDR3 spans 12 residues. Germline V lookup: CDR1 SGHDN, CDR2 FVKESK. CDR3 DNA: TGTGCCAGCAGCCACGGGACCGGGGAGCTGTTTTTT. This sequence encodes CASSHGTGELFF.